This section outlines one T cell receptor (beta chain) sequence together with its context. This entry is derived from a study of blood T cell repertoires in COVID-19. Repertoires were generated with immunoSEQ multiplex PCR, while TCRdb's copy carries only in-frame clones and drops some. The sample lists some 150,000 clones, approximately 80% occurring once. Trimming left V 5 bases short and J 7 bases short, with 12 bases between. From germline, CDR1 is SGHRS and CDR2 YFSETQ. The CDR3 contains 13 residues. The clonotype was recovered from a human donor in a cohort sampled during active COVID-19. This chain uses TRBV5-1 with TRBJ2-2; D unclear. Material for sequencing was peripheral blood. The CDR3 nucleotides read TGCGCCAGCAGGTCTTACCAGCGCGGGGAGCTGTTTTTT. Translation: CASRSYQRGELFF.